These T cell receptor beta chains were read from a single sample in a study of cytomegalovirus exposure and HLA in healthy donors. Some clones are missing from TCRdb's copy, which holds only in-frame ones; the method was immunoSEQ multiplex PCR. The sample lists fewer than 250,000 clones; over 60% were seen once. The sequenced material came from PBMCs. The receptors shown here come from a man aged 30 to 45 in good health and CMV-seropositive. CDR3s include the opening cysteine and the closing phenylalanine or tryptophan. The D gene is left open where the match is weak. Rows may omit the clone size; those that give it use once, few, many or a size class.

cdr3_aa,cdr3_nt,j_call,v_call,d_call,clone_size
CASSFFGGVNYGYTF,TGTGCCAGCAGCTTCTTCGGGGGTGTTAACTATGGCTACACCTTC,TRBJ1-2,TRBV5-8,.,.
CASSVRASGRLGTDTQYF,TGTGCCAGCAGCGTACGGGCTAGCGGGAGATTGGGGACAGATACGCAGTATTTT,TRBJ2-3,TRBV9,TRBD2,.
CASSQDLWEATVGEQFF,TGCGCCAGCAGCCAAGATCTTTGGGAGGCCACTGTAGGGGAGCAGTTCTTC,TRBJ2-1,TRBV4-1,.,.
CAINAGGPGDTQYF,TGTGCCATCAACGCGGGAGGGCCGGGAGATACGCAGTATTTT,TRBJ2-3,TRBV10-3,TRBD2,.
CASSRTGGGEKLFF,TGTGCCAGCAGCCGGACAGGGGGCGGTGAAAAACTGTTTTTT,TRBJ1-4,TRBV14,TRBD1,.
CASSLQRVAGSGNTIYF,TGTGCCAGCAGCTTGCAGAGGGTGGCAGGCTCTGGAAACACCATATATTTT,TRBJ1-3,TRBV5-8,.,.
CASSEWSSGGEQYF,TGTGCCAGCAGTGAATGGTCCTCGGGGGGGGAGCAGTACTTC,TRBJ2-7,TRBV25-1,TRBD2,.
CATQGPAYGYTF,TGTGCCACACAGGGGCCCGCTTATGGCTACACCTTC,TRBJ1-2,TRBV6-5,TRBD1,.
CASSFAGGAEAFF,TGCGCCAGCAGCTTCGCAGGGGGTGCTGAAGCTTTCTTT,TRBJ1-1,TRBV5-1,TRBD1,.
CASSQAWGGAGEETQYF,TGCGCCAGCAGCCAAGCCTGGGGCGGGGCTGGGGAAGAGACCCAGTACTTC,TRBJ2-5,TRBV4-3,.,.
CASSQGRSPLDEQFF,TGTGCCAGCAGCCAAGGAAGAAGCCCCCTGGATGAGCAGTTCTTC,TRBJ2-1,TRBV4-2,.,.
CASSHRTGDRYEQYF,TGTGCCAGCAGCCACCGGACAGGGGACCGGTACGAGCAGTACTTC,TRBJ2-7,TRBV14,TRBD1,.
CAWSVLGVSEQFF,TGTGCCTGGAGTGTACTGGGCGTCTCTGAGCAGTTCTTC,TRBJ2-1,TRBV30,.,.
CASSQDWTSGRTYEQYF,TGCGCCAGCAGCCAAGACTGGACTAGCGGGCGAACCTACGAGCAGTACTTC,TRBJ2-7,TRBV4-3,TRBD2,.
CASSYEGARFGTEAFF,TGTGCCAGCAGTTACGAAGGGGCAAGATTCGGCACTGAAGCTTTCTTT,TRBJ1-1,TRBV6-6,.,.
CASSDRGVYNEQFF,TGTGCCAGCTCAGACAGGGGAGTCTACAATGAGCAGTTCTTC,TRBJ2-1,TRBV14,TRBD1,.
CASSQGAGTSKGEQYF,TGTGCCAGCAGCCAAGGGGCAGGCACCTCTAAGGGAGAGCAGTACTTC,TRBJ2-5,TRBV4-2,.,.
CASTRGAAVGHNEQFF,TGTGCCAGCACCAGAGGTGCGGCAGTGGGGCACAATGAGCAGTTCTTC,TRBJ2-1,TRBV7-8,.,.
CASNLGGGTDTQYF,TGTGCCAGCAACTTGGGCGGGGGGACAGATACGCAGTATTTT,TRBJ2-3,TRBV9,TRBD2,.
CASSIGWTAGVEDWVNTEAFF,TGTGCCAGTAGTATAGGATGGACCGCCGGGGTTGAAGACTGGGTGAACACTGAAGCTTTCTTT,TRBJ1-1,TRBV19,.,.
CATSRFARANTEAFF,TGTGCCACCAGCAGATTTGCCAGGGCGAACACTGAAGCTTTCTTT,TRBJ1-1,TRBV15,.,few